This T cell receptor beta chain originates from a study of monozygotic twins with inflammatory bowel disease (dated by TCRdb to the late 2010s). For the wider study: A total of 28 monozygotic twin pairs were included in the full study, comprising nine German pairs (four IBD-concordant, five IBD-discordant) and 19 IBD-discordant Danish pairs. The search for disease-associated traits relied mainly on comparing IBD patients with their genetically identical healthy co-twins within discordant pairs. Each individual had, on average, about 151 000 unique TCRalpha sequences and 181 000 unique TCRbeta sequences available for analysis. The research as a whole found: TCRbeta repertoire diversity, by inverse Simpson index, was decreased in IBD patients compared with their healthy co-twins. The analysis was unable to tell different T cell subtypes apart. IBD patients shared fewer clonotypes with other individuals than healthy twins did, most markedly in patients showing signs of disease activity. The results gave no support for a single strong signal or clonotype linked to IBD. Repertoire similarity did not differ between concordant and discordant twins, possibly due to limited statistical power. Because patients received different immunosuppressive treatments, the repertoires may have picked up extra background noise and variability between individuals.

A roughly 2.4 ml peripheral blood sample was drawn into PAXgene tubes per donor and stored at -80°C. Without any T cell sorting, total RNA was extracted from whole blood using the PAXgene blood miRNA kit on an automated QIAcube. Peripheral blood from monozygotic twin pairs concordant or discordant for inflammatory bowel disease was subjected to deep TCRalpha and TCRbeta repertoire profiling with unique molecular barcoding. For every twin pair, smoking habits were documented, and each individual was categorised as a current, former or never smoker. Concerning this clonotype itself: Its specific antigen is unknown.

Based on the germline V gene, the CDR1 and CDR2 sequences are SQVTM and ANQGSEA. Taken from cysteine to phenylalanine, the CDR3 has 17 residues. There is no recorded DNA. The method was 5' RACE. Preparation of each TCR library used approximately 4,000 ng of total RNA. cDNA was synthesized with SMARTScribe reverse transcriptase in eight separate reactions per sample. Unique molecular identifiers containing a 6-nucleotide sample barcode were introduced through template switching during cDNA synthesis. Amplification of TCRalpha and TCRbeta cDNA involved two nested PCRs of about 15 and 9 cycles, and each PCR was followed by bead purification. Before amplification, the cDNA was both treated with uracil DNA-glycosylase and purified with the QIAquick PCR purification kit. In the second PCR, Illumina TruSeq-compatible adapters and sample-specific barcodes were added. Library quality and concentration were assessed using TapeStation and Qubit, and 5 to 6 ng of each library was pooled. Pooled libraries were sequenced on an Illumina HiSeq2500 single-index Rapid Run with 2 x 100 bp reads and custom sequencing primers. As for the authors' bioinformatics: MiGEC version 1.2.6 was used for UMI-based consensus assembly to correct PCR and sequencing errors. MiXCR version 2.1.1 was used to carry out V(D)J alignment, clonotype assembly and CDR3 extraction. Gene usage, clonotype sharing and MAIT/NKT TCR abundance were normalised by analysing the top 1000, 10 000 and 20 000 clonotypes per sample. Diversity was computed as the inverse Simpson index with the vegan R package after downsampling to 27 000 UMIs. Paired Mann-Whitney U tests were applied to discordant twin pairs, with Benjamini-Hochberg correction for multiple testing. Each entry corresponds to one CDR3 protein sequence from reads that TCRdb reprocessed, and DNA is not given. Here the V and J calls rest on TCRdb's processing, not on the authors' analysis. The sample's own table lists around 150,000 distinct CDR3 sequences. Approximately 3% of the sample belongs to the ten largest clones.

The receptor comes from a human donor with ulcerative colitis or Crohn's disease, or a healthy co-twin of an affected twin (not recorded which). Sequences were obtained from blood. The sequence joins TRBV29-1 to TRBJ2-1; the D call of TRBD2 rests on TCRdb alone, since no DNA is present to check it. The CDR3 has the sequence CSVDQVAGGSPLNEQFF.